The T cell receptor (beta chain) described here comes from a study of shared clonotypes between healthy human individuals. Germline V gene sequence: CDR1 SGHDT, CDR2 YYEEEE. V was trimmed by 0 bases and J by 0 bases, leaving 13 bases between them. This CDR3 spans 17 amino acids. Assay used: immunoSEQ multiplex PCR; TCRdb lists only in-frame clones, some missing. The data show 2 million to 2.5 million clones, with roughly 95% seen just once and under 0.15% held by the top ten. The clonotype was recovered from a man between 18 and 29 years old in good health. V is TRBV5-6 and J is TRBJ2-1, with D perhaps assigned TRBD1 or TRBD2 (5 bases each). Sequencing was performed on naive CD4+ T cells sorted from blood. Subset indicated: CD45RA+ positively selected. DNA for the CDR3: TGTGCCAGCAGCTTGGCCGGGGCAGCGTTCTCCTACAATGAGCAGTTCTTC. As protein: CASSLAGAAFSYNEQFF. Combining the CDR3 with reference TRBV5-6 and TRBJ2-1 gives the whole variable domain DAGVTQSPTHLIKTRGQQVTLRCSPKSGHDTVSWYQQALGQGPQFIFQYYEEEERQRGNFPDRFSGHQFPNYSSELNVNALLLGDSALYLCASSLAGAAFSYNEQFFGPGTRLTVL.